The 13 T cell receptor beta chains given below trace back to one sample, sequenced in a study of blood T cells in healthy people across ages. Combining a sample-barcoded 5' primer with a J-beta primer mix, a second PCR ran for about 6 to 12 cycles. TCRdb itself ran the 5' RACE reads through MiXCR, one entry per CDR3 protein. The data hold 750,000 to 950,000 distinct CDR3 sequences, with under 35% observed a single time. These data are also associated with another study on T cells of mothers and their children.

The specimen was blood. Source of these receptors: a woman aged 40 to 49 in good health.

This clonotype has a handful of counts. The rearrangement uses TRBV7-2 and TRBJ1-2; TRBD1 might be the D (5 bases). This CDR3 is 15 amino acids long. The V gene's germline CDR1 is SGHTA and CDR2 FQGNSA. The V gene lost 3 bases and the J gene lost 5 bases, with 16 bases spanning the gap. CDR3 region: CASSFPRDGVYGYTF. The CDR3 region has the DNA TGTGCCAGCAGCTTCCCTCGGGACGGCGTTTATGGCTACACCTTC.

The gene calls are TRBV9 and TRBJ2-4; 8 bases match TRBD1. V trimming: 9 bases; J trimming: 11 bases; junction bases outside the gene matches: 13. Germline V gene sequence: CDR1 SGDLS, CDR2 YYNGEE. This CDR3 spans 13 amino acids. The CDR3 loop is CANSARQGTLQYF. The CDR3 bases are TGTGCCAACAGTGCCAGACAGGGGACCCTTCAGTACTTC.

This clonotype was detected only a few times. The chain links TRBV7-2 to TRBJ2-5; tentative D call: TRBD1 (7 bases). The CDR3 runs to 14 residues. V was clipped by 5 bases and J by 5 bases, with 15 bases between them. Per the germline V gene, CDR1 is SGHTA and CDR2 is FQGNSA. In nucleotides, the CDR3 is TGTGCCAGCAGCCGACAGGGTCGGGAGGAGACCCAGTACTTC. This encodes CASSRQGREETQYF.

The gene calls are TRBV30 and TRBJ2-1; possible D gene TRBD2, 6 bases. The length of the CDR3 is 15 residues. V lost 5 bases and J 0 bases, leaving 14 bases between the germline ends. From germline, CDR1 is GTSNPN and CDR2 SVGIG (reference sequence). The CDR3 region has the DNA TGTGCCTGGGGAGGCGGGGTAAGCTCCTACAATGAGCAGTTCTTC. Translation gives CAWGGGVSSYNEQFF.

Only a few counts were recorded for this clonotype. The rearrangement joins TRBV12-3 or TRBV12-4 to TRBJ1-5; TRBD1 aligns across 8 bases. This CDR3 spans 14 amino acids. Losses at the gene ends were 5 bases for V and 3 bases for J; bases not matched to a gene: 3. CDR3 sequence reads: CASSGTGNNQPQHF. CDR3 in DNA: TGTGCCAGCAGTGGGACAGGCAACAATCAGCCCCAGCATTTT.

V gene TRBV29-1 combines with J gene TRBJ2-7; tentatively, D is TRBD2 (6 bases). Germline V gives CDR1 SQVTM, CDR2 ANQGSEA. This CDR3 spans 12 amino acids. Trimming cost V 2 bases and J 6 bases, with 11 bases left between them. CDR3 in DNA: TGCAGCGTTGAAACCCCCGGGGGCGAGCAGTACTTC. Protein sequence: CSVETPGGEQYF.

As to this clonotype: Being one base from a much bigger clone, this may be a read error. J is TRBJ2-5 and V is TRBV27; 12 bases align to TRBD2. This CDR3 contains 16 residues. Germline assignment: CDR1 MNHEY and CDR2 SMNVEV (reference sequence). This CDR3 is CVSSLRTSGGTGQQYF. The CDR3 DNA reads as TGTGTCAGCAGTTTACGCACTAGCGGGGGGACAGGGCAGCAGTACTTC.

V is TRBV6-2 or TRBV6-3 and J is TRBJ2-1; D perhaps matches TRBD1 (5 bases). Germline V gives CDR1 MNHEY, CDR2 SVGEGT. The CDR3 sequence is 14 residues long. The V and J ends lost 6 bases and 8 bases respectively, with 17 bases between them. DNA for the CDR3: TGTGCCAGCAGGTTTAACCTACAGGTCTATGAGCAGTTCTTC. Protein sequence: CASRFNLQVYEQFF.

V is TRBV4-3 and J is TRBJ2-6; 7 bases map to TRBD1. The CDR3 consists of 18 residues. Germline V CDR1 and CDR2: LGHNA, YSLEER. The V gene end was trimmed by 1 base and the J gene end by 0 bases; junction bases not matched to a gene: 6. The CDR3 coding sequence is TGCGCCAGCAGCCAAGGGGGGACAGAGAGCTCTGGGGCCAACGTCCTGACTTTC. This gives the protein CASSQGGTESSGANVLTF.

The table lists this clonotype with a few counts. This rearrangement joins TRBV9 to TRBJ2-3; perhaps TRBD1 as D (6 bases). Germline V gene lookup returns CDR1 SGDLS and CDR2 YYNGEE. Trimming removed 0 bases from V and 11 bases from J, with 13 bases in between. The CDR3 runs 13 residues. As DNA, the CDR3 is TGTGCCAGCAGCGTAGAACAGGGTCCCCAGCAGTATTTT. This sequence encodes CASSVEQGPQQYF.

The chain joins TRBV24-1 to TRBJ1-5; D not certain. CDR3 length: 15 amino acids. Trimming stripped 4 bases from V and 4 bases from J, with 13 bases between. Looked up from germline, CDR1 is KGHDR and CDR2 is SFDVKD. The CDR3 region has the DNA TGTGCCACCAGTGACCCCCGACGGGGAAATCAGCCCCAGCATTTT. As protein: CATSDPRRGNQPQHF.

This clonotype was found many times. The chain recombines TRBV30 with TRBJ2-5; 7 bases are shared with TRBD1. The germline V gene encodes CDR1 GTSNPN and CDR2 SVGIG (reference sequence). V shed 2 bases, J shed 5 bases, and the junction held 8 bases outside the gene matches. The CDR3 has 14 residues. The CDR3 DNA reads TGTGCCTGGAGTAAAATGGGACAGATGGAGACCCAGTACTTC. It yields the protein CAWSKMGQMETQYF.

This clonotype was detected only a few times. Given a much more abundant clone one base away, this may be a read error. The V call is TRBV10-3, the J call TRBJ2-2; TRBD1 or TRBD2 may be the D gene (6 bases each). V gave up 6 bases and J gave up 6 bases, with 14 bases separating them. The CDR3 extends over 14 amino acids. Germline lookup yields CDR1 ENHRY and CDR2 SYGVKD. The CDR3 region has the DNA TGTGCCATCAGGGAGAGGGGGGCGTCCGGGGAGCTGTTTTTT. Translation: CAIRERGASGELFF.